A selection of T cell receptor beta chains follows, all from one sample in a study of blood T cells in healthy people across ages. TCRdb passed the 5' RACE reads through MiXCR, listing each CDR3 protein once. The sample has around 1.5 million distinct CDR3 sequences; around 59% are singletons. Sequencing was done on a sample of blood. These receptors were taken from a young man in good health. Both conserved end residues are trimmed from each CDR3.

CDR3 length	V gene	CDR3 protein
16	TRBV5-5	ASSFTGGMVNGVSPLH
14	TRBV20-1	SANYASGGTYNEQY
10	TRBV5-1	ASSISDDEQY
17	TRBV4-2	ASSQEGGTGGEANEKLF
13	TRBV4-3	ASSQVPSGEETQY
12	TRBV24-1	ATSDTRTYNEQY
13	TRBV20-1	SAPWDRLNTGELF
14	TRBV7-9	ASSLVGLAESYEQY
13	TRBV7-2	ASSFVIDGVAAQY
15	TRBV6-2/TRBV6-3	ASSYNLPATDGSPLH
14	TRBV7-2	ASSLDLQGKRNIQY
13	TRBV11-2	ASSLELSWAETQY
11	TRBV27	ASGRGATYEQY
11	TRBV30	ARGGGSSYEQY
15	TRBV29-1	SVEDRVGARRSYEQY
14	TRBV4-1	ASSHLPSGGPETQY
12	TRBV5-1	ASSPTGLVTEQY
10	TRBV12-5	ASGQGLNEQF
11	TRBV10-3	AVSGGAGSEQF
14	TRBV23-1	ASSQTAGTEGEKLF
11	TRBV6-2/TRBV6-3	ASSSDRYYGYT
15	TRBV6-2/TRBV6-3	ASSYSIEGAYTYEQY
10	TRBV3-1	ASSQYIETQY
9	TRBV4-1	ASSQSREQY
12	TRBV5-1	ASSLDRLTYEQY
13	TRBV3-1	ASSHPGLGYNEQF
14	TRBV20-1	SARESLSSYNSPLH
14	TRBV4-1	ASSQVPAAPSYEQY
13	TRBV4-1	ASSQDPYRGAEAF
10	TRBV29-1	SVEDDRYEAF
15	TRBV5-1	ASYSGDRGGENYGYT